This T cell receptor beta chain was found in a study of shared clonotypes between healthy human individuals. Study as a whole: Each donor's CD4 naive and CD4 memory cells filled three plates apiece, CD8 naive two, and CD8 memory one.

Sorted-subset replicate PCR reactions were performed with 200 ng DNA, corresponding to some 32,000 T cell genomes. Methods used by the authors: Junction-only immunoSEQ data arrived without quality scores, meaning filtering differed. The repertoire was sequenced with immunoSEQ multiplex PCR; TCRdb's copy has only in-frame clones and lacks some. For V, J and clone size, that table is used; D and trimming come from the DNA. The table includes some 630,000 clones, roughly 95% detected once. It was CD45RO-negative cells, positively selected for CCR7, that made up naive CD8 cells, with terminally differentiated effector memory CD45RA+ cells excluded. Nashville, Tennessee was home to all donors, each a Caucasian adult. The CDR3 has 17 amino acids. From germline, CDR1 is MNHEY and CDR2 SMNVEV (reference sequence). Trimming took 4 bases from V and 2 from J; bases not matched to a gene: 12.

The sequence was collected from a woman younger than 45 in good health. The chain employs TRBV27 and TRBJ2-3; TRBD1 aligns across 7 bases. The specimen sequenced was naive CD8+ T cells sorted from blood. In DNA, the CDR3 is TGTGCCAGCAGTTCATACAGGGGCGGCGACCCCACAGATACGCAGTATTTT. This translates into CASSSYRGGDPTDTQYF.